The entry below describes one T cell receptor beta chain. V lost 2 bases to trimming and J lost 1 base, with 8 bases between them. The germline V gene encodes CDR1 SGHVS and CDR2 FNYEAQ. CDR3 size: 15 residues. This specimen belongs to a study of T cells in Graves' hyperthyroidism and ophthalmopathy. Regions amplified from RNA transcripts were the TCR beta CDR3 regions. The TCR CDR3 was amplified in a first-round RT-PCR using the HTBI primer set. MiXCR, run by TCRdb on the multiplex PCR reads, gives a single entry per CDR3 protein. The table shows a few hundred thousand distinct CDR3 sequences, with roughly 18% occurring only once.

The chain recombines TRBV7-6 with TRBJ2-2; D is unresolved. The sequence was obtained from a woman aged 50 to 60 with Graves' hyperthyroidism. The sequencing sample was made of blood. The CDR3 loop reads CASSLKGQNTGELFF. The DNA for the CDR3 is TGTGCCAGCAGCTTAAAGGGCCAGAACACCGGGGAGCTGTTTTTT.